These T cell receptor beta chains were read from a single sample in a study of cytomegalovirus exposure and HLA in healthy donors. Sequenced by immunoSEQ multiplex PCR; TCRdb stores in-frame clones only, minus some. The sample has some 100,000 clones, around 79% seen once. Input material: PBMCs. The receptors were gathered from a woman between 40 and 55 years old in good health and CMV-seronegative. The CDR3 runs from the conserved cysteine through the conserved F or W. The order of the fields is J gene, D gene, V gene, clone size, CDR3 DNA, CDR3 protein. A D gene is named only where the DNA matches it firmly. A clone size is listed for some rows: how often the clone was seen (once, few, many), or a class if it is expanded.

TRBJ2-3 | . | TRBV30 | . | TGTGCCTGGAGTAAGGCCTTCGGGAACGCAGATACGCAGTATTTT | CAWSKAFGNADTQYF
TRBJ2-1 | TRBD1 | TRBV6-1 | . | TGTGCCAGCAAAGAGGACAGGGTCAGCTACAATAAGCAGTTCTTC | CASKEDRVSYNKQFF
TRBJ2-7 | TRBD1 | TRBV28 | . | TGTGCCAGCAGTTTATGGGCAGGGGGCGCAAAAAACGAGCAGTACTTC | CASSLWAGGAKNEQYF
TRBJ2-4 | TRBD1 | TRBV18 | . | TGTGCCAGCTCACCATGGACAGGGGGCAACGGGGCCAAAAACATTCAGTACTTC | CASSPWTGGNGAKNIQYF
TRBJ1-4 | TRBD1 | TRBV6-5 | . | TGTGCCAGCAGTTGGGGACAGTCCTCAACTAATGAAAAACTGTTTTTT | CASSWGQSSTNEKLFF
TRBJ1-3 | . | TRBV7-9 | . | TGTTCCAGCAGCCAGGGGACTGGAAACACCATATATTTT | CSSSQGTGNTIYF
TRBJ2-5 | TRBD1 | TRBV27 | . | TGTGCCAGCAGTTTAAGGTCGACAGGGGCAGAGACCCAGTACTTC | CASSLRSTGAETQYF
TRBJ2-7 | TRBD2 | TRBV6-5 | . | TGTGCCAGCAGTTACGCGCTAGCGGGAACGAGTGAGCAGTACTTC | CASSYALAGTSEQYF
TRBJ1-6 | . | TRBV29-1 | . | TGCAGCGGTGGGCGTTCACCCCTCCACTTT | CSGGRSPLHF
TRBJ2-5 | TRBD2 | TRBV15 | . | TGTGCCACCAGCAAGAGCGGGGGGGAGGAGACCCAGTACTTC | CATSKSGGEETQYF
TRBJ2-7 | . | TRBV4-1 | few | TGCGCCAGCAGCCAAGTTACGACTACGGAGAGCTCCTACGAGCAGTACTTC | CASSQVTTTESSYEQYF
TRBJ1-5 | TRBD1 | TRBV6-1 | . | TGTGCCAGCAGGGAGACAGGGAATAATCAGCCCCAGCATTTT | CASRETGNNQPQHF
TRBJ1-3 | TRBD1 | TRBV7-4 | . | TGTGCCAACGACAGGGGGCCAGGAAACACCATATATTTT | CANDRGPGNTIYF
TRBJ1-2 | . | TRBV7-9 | few | TGTTCCAGCAGCTTAGCCATCGCGTACCATGGCTACACCTTC | CSSSLAIAYHGYTF
TRBJ2-1 | TRBD1 | TRBV9 | few | TGTGCCAGCAGCGTAGCTCTGACAGGGGGTAGTGAGCAGTTCTTC | CASSVALTGGSEQFF
TRBJ2-3 | TRBD2 | TRBV4-2 | . | TGTGCCAGCAGCCGATCGCCTAGACTAGCCGTTGATGATACGCAGTATTTT | CASSRSPRLAVDDTQYF
TRBJ2-4 | . | TRBV6-6 | . | TGTGCCAGCAGTCACATGAATGAAGCCAAAAACATTCAGTACTTC | CASSHMNEAKNIQYF
TRBJ2-2 | . | TRBV19 | . | TGTGCCAGTAGTACTAGGACCGGGGAGCTGTTTTTT | CASSTRTGELFF
TRBJ2-1 | . | TRBV29-1 | . | TGCAGCGTTGAACTAGTAGGATACAATGAGCAGTTCTTC | CSVELVGYNEQFF
TRBJ1-5 | . | TRBV28 | . | TGTGCCAGCAGTTTAGTCCAGTATAGCAATCAGCCCCAGCATTTT | CASSLVQYSNQPQHF
TRBJ1-2 | . | TRBV6-5 | once | TGTGCCAGCGGTAGATCTAACTATGGCTACACCTTC | CASGRSNYGYTF
TRBJ1-2 | TRBD1 | TRBV30 | . | TGTGCCTGGAGTGTTTGGGACAGGGGTTTTGGCTACACCTTC | CAWSVWDRGFGYTF
TRBJ2-2 | . | TRBV5-5 | . | TGTGCCAGCAGCCCGAACAGGGTGGGCACCGGGGAGCTGTTTTTT | CASSPNRVGTGELFF
TRBJ1-2 | . | TRBV4-3 | . | TGCGCCAGCAGCCCGGGAGGGTGGGATAACTATGGCTACACCTTC | CASSPGGWDNYGYTF
TRBJ1-4 | . | TRBV6-1 | . | TGTGCCAGGGGACTGGTAATTAATGAAAAACTGTTTTTT | CARGLVINEKLFF
TRBJ2-5 | . | TRBV2 | . | TGTGCCAGCACCGGGGCCCGGGAGGAGACCCAGTACTTC | CASTGAREETQYF
TRBJ2-5 | . | TRBV19 | . | TGTGCCAGTAGTTTAGGGCAGGGTCTCGAGACCCAGTACTTC | CASSLGQGLETQYF
TRBJ1-2 | . | TRBV11-2 | . | TGTGCCAGCAGCCCTCAGGGTAACTATGGCTACACCTTC | CASSPQGNYGYTF
TRBJ2-7 | . | TRBV4-3 | . | TGCGCCAGCAGCCAAGGAGGTTTCCTGCCCTACGAGCAGTACTTC | CASSQGGFLPYEQYF
TRBJ2-3 | TRBD2 | TRBV5-4 | . | TGTGCCAGCAGCTTGGAACTAGCGGGTACGGATACGCAGTATTTT | CASSLELAGTDTQYF
TRBJ2-7 | TRBD2 | TRBV27 | few | TGTGCCAGCAGTTCATTAGGACTAGCGGACTACGAGCAGTACTTC | CASSSLGLADYEQYF
TRBJ1-4 | TRBD1 | TRBV18 | . | TGTGCCAGCTCGCCTTCAGGGGGCCCTAATGAAAAACTGTTTTTT | CASSPSGGPNEKLFF
TRBJ2-5 | TRBD1 | TRBV23-1 | . | TGCGCCAGCAGTCGGGCAGGGGGCGATGACCTAACGGGAGTGACCCAGTACTTC | CASSRAGGDDLTGVTQYF
TRBJ2-2 | TRBD2 | TRBV10-2 | . | TGCGCCAGCGCCGTAGGACTAGCTTTTCCGGGGGAGCTGTTTTTT | CASAVGLAFPGELFF
TRBJ1-5 | . | TRBV4-3 | . | TGCGCCAGCAGCCAAGAGGTAGGGGATTCAGATCAGCCCCAGCATTTT | CASSQEVGDSDQPQHF
TRBJ2-7 | . | TRBV7-9 | few | TGTGCCAGCAGCAATGTGGGACACCAGAGCGAGCAGTACTTC | CASSNVGHQSEQYF
TRBJ2-1 | TRBD1 | TRBV7-9 | . | TGTTCCAGCAGCTCGACAGGGAATGAGCAGTTCTTC | CSSSSTGNEQFF
TRBJ1-5 | . | TRBV28 | few | TGTGCCAGCAGTCCACACGGGAGTAGCAATCAGCCCCAGCATTTT | CASSPHGSSNQPQHF
TRBJ2-3 | . | TRBV5-6 | . | TGTGCCAGCAGCACCATCTCGGGTGATACGCAGTATTTT | CASSTISGDTQYF
TRBJ2-3 | . | TRBV2 | . | TGTGCCAGCAGTGATTCTTACTCGTCGGCAGATACGCAGTATTTT | CASSDSYSSADTQYF
TRBJ2-5 | TRBD1 | TRBV6-1 | few | TGTGCCAGCAGCCAAGGGACAGGGGAGATAGAGACCCAGTACTTC | CASSQGTGEIETQYF
TRBJ2-7 | TRBD2 | TRBV5-4 | once | TGTGCCAGCAGCTTCGGGACTAGCTCCTACGAGCAGTACTTC | CASSFGTSSYEQYF
TRBJ2-1 | . | TRBV19 | . | TGTGCCAGTAGGGCTCGTTACAATGAGCAGTTCTTC | CASRARYNEQFF
TRBJ1-2 | . | TRBV6-4 | . | TGTGCCAGCAGTGACTCCTCTCAGGGGAACTATGGCTACACCTTC | CASSDSSQGNYGYTF
TRBJ1-4 | . | TRBV19 | . | TGTGCCAGTAGTACCAGACAGCCAAGGACGGCGGAAAAACTGTTTTTT | CASSTRQPRTAEKLFF
TRBJ2-5 | . | TRBV4-3 | . | TGCGCCAGCAGCCAGGGGGGGCAGTTCGCAGAGACCCAGTACTTC | CASSQGGQFAETQYF
TRBJ2-7 | TRBD2 | TRBV27 | few | TGTGCCAGCAGTTTATCCCTAGCGGGAGTTGGTGTGGGCTCCTACGAGCAGTACTTC | CASSLSLAGVGVGSYEQYF
TRBJ2-1 | TRBD2 | TRBV11-2 | . | TGTGCCAGCAGCGGGGGGGGACTAGCGGGGGTTTTTGATGAGCAGTTCTTC | CASSGGGLAGVFDEQFF
TRBJ1-1 | TRBD1 | TRBV7-9 | . | TGTGCCAGCAGCTTAGGGACAGGGTTGAGCACTGAAGCTTTCTTT | CASSLGTGLSTEAFF
TRBJ1-5 | . | TRBV2 | . | TGTGCCAGCCAACAGGGCGTGAGCAATCAGCCCCAGCATTTT | CASQQGVSNQPQHF
TRBJ2-7 | . | TRBV9 | . | TGTGCCAGCAGCGTAGAGGATCTGGGCTTCCCCTACGAGCAGTACTTC | CASSVEDLGFPYEQYF
TRBJ2-1 | . | TRBV7-6 | . | TGTGCCAGCAGCTCAAGACTCGGTTTGGCGCAGTTCTTC | CASSSRLGLAQFF
TRBJ2-5 | TRBD1 | TRBV18 | . | TGTGCCAGCTCACCGGGACAGGGGAGTAGGGAGACCCAGTACTTC | CASSPGQGSRETQYF
TRBJ1-2 | . | TRBV11-2 | . | TGTGCCAGCAGCCAGGACAGCACCTATGGCTACACCTTC | CASSQDSTYGYTF
TRBJ2-5 | TRBD1 | TRBV25-1 | . | TGTGCCAGTTCGGACCCCCACAGGGGCCAAGAGACCCAGTACTTC | CASSDPHRGQETQYF